The sequence of this TCR beta chain was determined in a study of blood T cell repertoires in COVID-19. Profiled with immunoSEQ multiplex PCR; TCRdb holds only in-frame clones, not every one. The data hold a few hundred thousand clones, with about nine tenths observed a single time. Germline V gene lookup returns CDR1 PRHDT and CDR2 FYEKMQ (reference sequence). Trimming cost V 5 bases and J 3 bases, with 17 bases left between them. CDR3 size: 15 residues. The gene calls are TRBV13 and TRBJ2-7; TRBD1 is a possible D gene (6 bases). Sequences were obtained from PBMCs or T cells enriched from blood (not recorded which). This sequence originates from a woman younger than 45 who had been exposed to COVID-19. The DNA of the CDR3 is TGTGCCAGCAGCCCCCCGACAGGAGAGATCTACGAGCAGTACTTC. This codes for CASSPPTGEIYEQYF.